The 10 T cell receptor beta chains below come from one sample, sequenced in a study of blood T cell repertoires in COVID-19. The data were produced by immunoSEQ multiplex PCR, yet TCRdb's version contains in-frame clones alone and is incomplete. The table lists about 160,000 clones, 65% to 90% of them singletons. Material: peripheral blood. The receptors were sampled from a woman in her thirties or forties with COVID-19, enrolled during active disease.

As to this clone: Its ends do not fully match the called genes, so a read error is possible. The gene calls are TRBV27 and TRBJ2-1; the match to TRBD1 covers 9 bases. The germline V gene has CDR1 MNHEY and CDR2 SMNVEV (reference sequence). The CDR3 loop spans 16 amino acids. The CDR3 DNA sequence: TGTGCCAGCAGTGGGGACAGGGAGGGCCCTCGGAATGGGCAGTTCTTC. It is translated as CASSGDREGPRNGQFF.

The chain uses TRBV4-1 and TRBJ1-4, with D unresolved. V dropped 3 bases and J dropped 0 bases, with 20 bases sitting between them. The CDR3 length is 19 residues. From germline, CDR1 is MGHRA and CDR2 YSYEKL. The CDR3 coding sequence is TGCGCCAGCAGCCAGACCGCGGGAGAACCTTATGCAACTAATGAAAAACTGTTTTTT. Translated, it gives CASSQTAGEPYATNEKLFF.

The CDR3 nucleotides are TGTGCCAGCAGCGTAGCCCCCGCCGAGTACAATGAGCAGTTCTTC. Its translation is CASSVAPAEYNEQFF. V and J are TRBV9 and TRBJ2-1; D gene uncertain. Trimming shortened V by 0 bases and J by 4 bases, and 11 bases separated the two germline ends. CDR1 and CDR2 (germline): SGDLS, YYNGEE. The CDR3 is 15 residues long.

The J gene is TRBJ2-1, the V gene TRBV7-6, with 11 bases fitting TRBD2. V lost 5 bases and J lost 8; bases outside the gene matches: 11. This CDR3 has 16 amino acids. From germline, CDR1 is SGHVS and CDR2 FNYEAQ. This CDR3 is CASSQLLAGVGDEQFF. The CDR3 DNA sequence: TGTGCCAGCAGCCAACTACTAGCGGGGGTAGGAGATGAGCAGTTCTTC.

The chain joins TRBV15 to TRBJ1-5; possible D gene TRBD1, 5 bases. In germline, CDR1 is LNHNV, CDR2 YYDKDF (reference sequence). Trimming pared 1 base from V and 0 bases from J, leaving 7 bases between. CDR3 length: 15 residues. In nucleotides, the CDR3 is TGTGCCACCAGCAGAGGGACACCTAGCAATCAGCCCCAGCATTTT. Its translation: CATSRGTPSNQPQHF.

The chain carries TRBV19 and TRBJ2-7; D might be TRBD1 (6 bases). CDR1 LNHDA and CDR2 SQIVND come from the germline V gene (reference sequence). CDR3 length equals 13 residues. Trimming removed 5 bases from V and 5 bases from J, with 13 bases in between. In DNA form, the CDR3 reads TGTGCCAGTAGTTCCAACAGGGTAAACGAGCAGTACTTC. Its translation is CASSSNRVNEQYF. The full variable domain, in which reference TRBV19 and TRBJ2-7 provide the parts outside the CDR3, is DGGITQSPKYLFRKEGQNVTLSCEQNLNHDAMYWYRQDPGQGLRLIYYSQIVNDFQKGDIAEGYSVSREKKESFPLTVTSAQKNPTAFYLCASSSNRVNEQYFGPGTRLTVT.

J is TRBJ2-1 and V is TRBV29-1; maybe TRBD2 (6 bases). Germline lookup yields CDR1 SQVTM and CDR2 ANQGSEA. The CDR3 covers 15 residues. V was cut by 3 bases and J by 2 bases, with 14 bases left in between. The CDR3 coding sequence is TGCAGCGTTGATGATACTTGGGGGGCCTACAATGAGCAGTTCTTC. Translating it yields CSVDDTWGAYNEQFF.

Concerning this clone: Since a much larger clone is just one base distant, this may be a read error. This sample also contains other DNA sequences that code for the same CDR3. The V gene is TRBV10-1, the J gene TRBJ2-5; 9 bases are a match to TRBD2. Germline CDR1 WNHNN, CDR2 SYGVQD (reference sequence). This CDR3 is 13 amino acids long. CDR3 sequence: CASSASGITAQYF. CDR3 nucleotide sequence: TGCGCTAGCAGTGCTAGCGGGATCACGGCCCAGTACTTC.

J is TRBJ1-5 and V is TRBV6-1; no clear D. Germline CDR1 is MNHNS and CDR2 is SASEGT. The germline V and J ends were trimmed by 2 bases and 0 bases, with 17 bases remaining between them. The CDR3 extends over 18 amino acids. The CDR3, as DNA: TGTGCCAGCAGTGAACGCGGGTCTGTGGACTATAGCAATCAGCCCCAGCATTTT. It encodes CASSERGSVDYSNQPQHF.

The chain has TRBV30 and TRBJ2-3, with D perhaps matching TRBD2 (5 bases). The CDR3 has 14 residues. Germline V gene data show CDR1 as GTSNPN and CDR2 as SVGIG (reference sequence). The ends were cut back, 0 bases at V and 6 bases at J, with 13 bases in the middle. CDR3 DNA sequence: TGTGCCTGGAGTGTACAGCCCGGGGTGGATACGCAGTATTTT. Translation gives CAWSVQPGVDTQYF.